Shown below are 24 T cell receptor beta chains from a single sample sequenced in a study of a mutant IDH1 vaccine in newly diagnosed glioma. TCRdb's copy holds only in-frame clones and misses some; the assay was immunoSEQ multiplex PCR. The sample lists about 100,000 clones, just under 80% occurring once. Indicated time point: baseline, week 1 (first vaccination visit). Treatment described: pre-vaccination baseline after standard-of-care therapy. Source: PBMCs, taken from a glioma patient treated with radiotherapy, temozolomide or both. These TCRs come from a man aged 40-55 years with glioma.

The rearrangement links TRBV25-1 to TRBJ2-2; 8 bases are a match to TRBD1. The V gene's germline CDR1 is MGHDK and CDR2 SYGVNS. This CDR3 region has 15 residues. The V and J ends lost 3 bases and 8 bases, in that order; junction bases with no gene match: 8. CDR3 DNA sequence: TGTGCCAGCAGTGATCCAGGGGGCGCGGTGGGGGAGCTGTTTTTT. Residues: CASSDPGGAVGELFF. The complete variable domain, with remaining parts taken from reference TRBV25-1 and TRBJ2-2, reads EADIYQTPRYLVIGTGKKITLECSQTMGHDKMYWYQQDPGMELHLIHYSYGVNSTEKGDLSSESTVSRIRTEHFPLTLESARPSHTSQYLCASSDPGGAVGELFFGEGSRLTVL.

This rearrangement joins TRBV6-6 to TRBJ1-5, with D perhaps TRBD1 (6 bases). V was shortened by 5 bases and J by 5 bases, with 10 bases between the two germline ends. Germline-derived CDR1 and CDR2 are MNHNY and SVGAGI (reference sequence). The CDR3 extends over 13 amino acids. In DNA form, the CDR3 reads TGTGCCAGCAGTGCAGGGGTGGATCAGCCCCAGCATTTT. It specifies CASSAGVDQPQHF.

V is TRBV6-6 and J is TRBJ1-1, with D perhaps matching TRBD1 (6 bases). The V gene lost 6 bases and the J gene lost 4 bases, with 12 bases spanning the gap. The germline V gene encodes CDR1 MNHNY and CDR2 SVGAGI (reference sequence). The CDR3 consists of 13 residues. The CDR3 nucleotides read TGTGCCAGCAGCGAGGGGGTTTCCACTGAAGCTTTCTTT. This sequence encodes CASSEGVSTEAFF.

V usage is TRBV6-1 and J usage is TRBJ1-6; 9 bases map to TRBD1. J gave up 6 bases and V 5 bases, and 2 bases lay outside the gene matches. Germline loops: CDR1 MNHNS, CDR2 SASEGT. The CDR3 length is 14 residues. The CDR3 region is CASSTGQGNSPLHF. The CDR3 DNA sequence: TGTGCCAGCAGTACGGGACAGGGTAATTCACCCCTCCACTTT.

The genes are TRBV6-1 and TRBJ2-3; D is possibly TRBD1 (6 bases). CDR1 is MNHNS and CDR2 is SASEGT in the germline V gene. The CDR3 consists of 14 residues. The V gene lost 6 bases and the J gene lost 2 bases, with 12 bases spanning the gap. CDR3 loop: CASRRTAHTDTQYF. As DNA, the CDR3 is TGTGCCAGCAGGAGGACAGCCCACACAGATACGCAGTATTTT.

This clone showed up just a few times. The CDR3 here is CASSPGDWETQYF. CDR3 DNA: TGTGCCAGCAGTCCAGGGGATTGGGAGACCCAGTACTTC. The chain couples TRBV6-6 to TRBJ2-5; a possible D gene is TRBD1 (6 bases). Germline V gives CDR1 MNHNY, CDR2 SVGAGI (reference sequence). CDR3 length equals 13 residues. Trimming took off 5 bases at V and 5 bases at J, with 12 bases between the two ends.

In DNA form, the CDR3 reads TGTGCCAGCAGCCAAGATCAAACAGGCCAGAGCTATGGCTACACCTTC. Protein sequence: CASSQDQTGQSYGYTF. V is TRBV4-2 and J is TRBJ1-2; TRBD1 might be the D (5 bases). Trimming removed 0 bases from V and 4 bases from J, with 15 bases in between. Germline loops: CDR1 LGHNA, CDR2 YNFKEQ. The CDR3 runs 16 residues.

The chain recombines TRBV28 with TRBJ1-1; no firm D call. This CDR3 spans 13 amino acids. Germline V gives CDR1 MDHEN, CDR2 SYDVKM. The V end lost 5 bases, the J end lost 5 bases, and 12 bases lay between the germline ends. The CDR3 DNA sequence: TGTGCCAGCAGTCCCTACCTGAGGACTGAAGCTTTCTTT. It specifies CASSPYLRTEAFF.

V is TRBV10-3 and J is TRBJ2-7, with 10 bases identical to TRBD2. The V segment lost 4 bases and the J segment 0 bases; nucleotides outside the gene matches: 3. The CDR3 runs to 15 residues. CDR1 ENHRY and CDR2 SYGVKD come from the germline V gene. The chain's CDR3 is CAISGGTSVSYEQYF. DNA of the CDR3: TGTGCCATCAGTGGAGGGACTAGCGTCTCCTACGAGCAGTACTTC.

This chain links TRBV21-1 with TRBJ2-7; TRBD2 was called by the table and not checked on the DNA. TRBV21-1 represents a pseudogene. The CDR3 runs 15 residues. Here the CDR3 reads CASSKSGSGRYEQYF. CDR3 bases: TGTGCCAGCAGCAAAAGCGGTAGCGGGAGATACGAGCAGTACTTC.

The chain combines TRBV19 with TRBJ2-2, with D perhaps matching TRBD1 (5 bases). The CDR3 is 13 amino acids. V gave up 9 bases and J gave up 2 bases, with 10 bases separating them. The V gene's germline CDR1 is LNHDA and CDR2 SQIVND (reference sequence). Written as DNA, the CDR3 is TGTGCCAGCGGACGGACAAACACCGGGGAGCTGTTTTTT. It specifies CASGRTNTGELFF.

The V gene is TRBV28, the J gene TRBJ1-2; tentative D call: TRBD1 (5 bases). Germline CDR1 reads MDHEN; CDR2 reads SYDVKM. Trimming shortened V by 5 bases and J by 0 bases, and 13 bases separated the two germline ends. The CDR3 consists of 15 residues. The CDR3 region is CASSRLRVSNYGYTF. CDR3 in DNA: TGTGCCAGCAGTCGACTCAGGGTTTCTAACTATGGCTACACCTTC.

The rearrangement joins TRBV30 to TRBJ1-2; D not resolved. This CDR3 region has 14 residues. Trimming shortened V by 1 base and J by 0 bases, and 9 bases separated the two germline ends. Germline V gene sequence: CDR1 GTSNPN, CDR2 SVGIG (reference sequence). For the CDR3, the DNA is TGTGCCTGGAGTGCACAGATTTCTAACTATGGCTACACCTTC. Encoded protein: CAWSAQISNYGYTF.

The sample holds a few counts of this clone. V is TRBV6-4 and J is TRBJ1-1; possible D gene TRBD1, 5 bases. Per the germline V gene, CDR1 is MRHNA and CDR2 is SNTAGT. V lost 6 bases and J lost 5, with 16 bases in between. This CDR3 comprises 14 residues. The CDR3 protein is CASRRDPRGTEAFF. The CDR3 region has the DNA TGTGCCAGCAGGCGGGACCCCAGAGGGACTGAAGCTTTCTTT.

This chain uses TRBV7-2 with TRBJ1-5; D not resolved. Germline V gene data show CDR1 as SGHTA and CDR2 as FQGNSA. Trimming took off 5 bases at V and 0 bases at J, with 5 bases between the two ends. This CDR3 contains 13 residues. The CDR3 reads CASSAYSNQPQHF. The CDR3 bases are TGTGCCAGCAGCGCTTATAGCAATCAGCCCCAGCATTTT.

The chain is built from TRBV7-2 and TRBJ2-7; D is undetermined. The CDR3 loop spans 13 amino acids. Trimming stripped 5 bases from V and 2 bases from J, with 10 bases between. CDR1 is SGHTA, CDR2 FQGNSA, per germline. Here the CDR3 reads CASSLPGPYEQYF. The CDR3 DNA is TGTGCCAGCAGCCTCCCTGGTCCCTACGAGCAGTACTTC.

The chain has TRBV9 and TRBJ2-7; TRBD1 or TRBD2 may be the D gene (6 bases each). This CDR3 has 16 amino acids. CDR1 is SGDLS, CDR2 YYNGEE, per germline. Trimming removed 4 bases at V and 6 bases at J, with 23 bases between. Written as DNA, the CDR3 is TGTGCCAGCAGCATTGGAGGGGGGCCAGGGGTCGCCGAGCAGTACTTC. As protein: CASSIGGGPGVAEQYF.

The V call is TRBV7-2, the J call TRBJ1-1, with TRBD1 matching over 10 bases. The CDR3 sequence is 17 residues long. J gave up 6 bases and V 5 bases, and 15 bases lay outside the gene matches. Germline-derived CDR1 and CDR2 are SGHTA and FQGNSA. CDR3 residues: CASSQMGLRDRGSEAFF. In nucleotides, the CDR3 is TGTGCCAGCAGCCAGATGGGACTCCGGGACAGGGGATCTGAAGCTTTCTTT. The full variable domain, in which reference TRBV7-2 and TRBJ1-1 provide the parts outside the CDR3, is GAGVSQSPSNKVTEKGKDVELRCDPISGHTALYWYRQSLGQGLEFLIYFQGNSAPDKSGLPSDRFSAERTGGSVSTLTIQRTQQEDSAVYLCASSQMGLRDRGSEAFFGQGTRLTVV.

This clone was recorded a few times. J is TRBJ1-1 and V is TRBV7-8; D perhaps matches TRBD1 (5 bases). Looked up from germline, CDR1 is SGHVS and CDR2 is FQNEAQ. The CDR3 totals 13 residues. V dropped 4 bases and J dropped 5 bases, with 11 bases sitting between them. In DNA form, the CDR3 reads TGTGCCAGCAGCTCCTCAGGGAGGACTGAAGCTTTCTTT. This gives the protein CASSSSGRTEAFF. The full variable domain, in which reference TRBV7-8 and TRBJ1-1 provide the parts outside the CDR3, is GAGVSQSPRYKVAKRGQDVALRCDPISGHVSLFWYQQALGQGPEFLTYFQNEAQLDKSGLPSDRFFAERPEGSVSTLKIQRTQQEDSAVYLCASSSSGRTEAFFGQGTRLTVV.

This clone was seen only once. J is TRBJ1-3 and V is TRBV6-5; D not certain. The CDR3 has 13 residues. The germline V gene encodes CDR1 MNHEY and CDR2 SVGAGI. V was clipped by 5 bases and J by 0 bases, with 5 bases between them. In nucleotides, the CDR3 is TGTGCCAGCAGTGCCTCCTCTGGAAACACCATATATTTT. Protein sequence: CASSASSGNTIYF.

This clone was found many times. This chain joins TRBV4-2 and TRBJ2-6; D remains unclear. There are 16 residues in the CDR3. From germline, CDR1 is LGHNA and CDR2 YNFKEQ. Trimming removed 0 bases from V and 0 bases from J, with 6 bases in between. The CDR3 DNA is TGTGCCAGCAGCCAAGATGGCGCCTCTGGGGCCAACGTCCTGACTTTC. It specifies CASSQDGASGANVLTF.

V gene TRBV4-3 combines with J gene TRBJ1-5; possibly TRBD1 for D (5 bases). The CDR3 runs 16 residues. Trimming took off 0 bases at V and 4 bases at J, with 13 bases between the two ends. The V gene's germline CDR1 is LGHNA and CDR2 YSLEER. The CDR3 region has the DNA TGCGCCAGCAGCCAAGATATGGGGGTGGGGAATCAGCCCCAGCATTTT. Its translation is CASSQDMGVGNQPQHF.

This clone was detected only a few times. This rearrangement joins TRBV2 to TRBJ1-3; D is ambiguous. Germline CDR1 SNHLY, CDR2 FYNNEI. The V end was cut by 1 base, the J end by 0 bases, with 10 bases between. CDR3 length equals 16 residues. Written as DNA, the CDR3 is TGTGCCAGCAGTGAAGGTTTGTGGGCCTCTGGAAACACCATATATTTT. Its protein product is CASSEGLWASGNTIYF.

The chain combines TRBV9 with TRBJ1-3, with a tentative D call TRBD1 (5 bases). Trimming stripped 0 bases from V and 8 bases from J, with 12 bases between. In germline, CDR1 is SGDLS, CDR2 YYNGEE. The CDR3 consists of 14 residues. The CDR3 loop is CASSVEQVMDTIYF. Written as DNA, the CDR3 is TGTGCCAGCAGCGTAGAACAGGTCATGGACACCATATATTTT.